This T cell receptor (beta chain) was sequenced during a study of T cells after yellow fever vaccination. Background on the study: Fractions with few cells were prepared using SMART-Seq v4 Ultra Low Input. Study-wide results and limits: Most clones from primary vaccination resurfaced after the booster (around 97% CD4, approximately 88% CD8).

The CDR3 consists of 13 residues. V lost 4 bases, J lost 2 bases, and 11 bases lay in between. In germline, CDR1 is SQVTM, CDR2 ANQGSEA. This clonotype was detected many times. Its target is unknown. They built TCR cDNA with 5'RACE template switching, a step that put in a universal primer site and UMIs. TCRdb processed the 5' RACE reads anew with MiXCR; each CDR3 protein has one entry. Of 150,000 or so distinct CDR3 sequences listed, 5% to 8% are singletons. The chain couples TRBV29-1 to TRBJ1-1; D may be TRBD1 (6 bases). The source was CD4+ T cells sorted from PBMCs, collected 10 days after the yellow fever booster vaccination. The sequence derives from a man aged 30-40 years who received the YFV17D yellow fever vaccine. CDR3 sequence (DNA): TGCAGCGTTGGTCGGGACACTAACACTGAAGCTTTCTTT. This translates into CSVGRDTNTEAFF.